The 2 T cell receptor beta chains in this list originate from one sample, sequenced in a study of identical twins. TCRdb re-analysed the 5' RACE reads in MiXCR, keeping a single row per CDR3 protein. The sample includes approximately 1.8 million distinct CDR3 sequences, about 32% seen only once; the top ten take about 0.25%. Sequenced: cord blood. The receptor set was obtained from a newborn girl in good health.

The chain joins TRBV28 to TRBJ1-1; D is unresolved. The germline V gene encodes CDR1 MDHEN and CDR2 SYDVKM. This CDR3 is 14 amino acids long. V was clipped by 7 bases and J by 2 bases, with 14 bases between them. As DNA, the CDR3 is TGTGCCAGCAAAGGCGGCACAGCAAACACTGAAGCTTTCTTT. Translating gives CASKGGTANTEAFF.

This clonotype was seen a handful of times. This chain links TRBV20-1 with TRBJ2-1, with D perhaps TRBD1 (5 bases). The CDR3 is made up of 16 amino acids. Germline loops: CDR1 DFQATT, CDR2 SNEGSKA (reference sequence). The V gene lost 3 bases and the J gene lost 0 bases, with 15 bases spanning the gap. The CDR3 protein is CSASLGRLGSYNEQFF. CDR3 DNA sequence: TGCAGTGCTAGCTTGGGGCGTCTAGGCTCCTACAATGAGCAGTTCTTC.